This T cell receptor (beta chain) was recovered during a study of shared clonotypes between healthy human individuals. CD8 cells regarded as naive lacked CD45RO, were positively chosen for CCR7, and omitted terminally differentiated effector memory CD45RA+ cells. All donors were healthy HIV-negative adults lacking recent acute infections or vaccinations. V dropped 5 bases and J dropped 0 bases, with 15 bases sitting between them. The germline CDR1 and CDR2 sequences are SGHVS and FNYEAQ. This CDR3 has 16 residues. TCRdb's table, derived via immunoSEQ multiplex PCR, lists solely in-frame clones and lacks some. The sample shows over 800,000 clones, 85% to 95% of them seen only once.

V and J are TRBV7-6 and TRBJ2-3; TRBD1 is a possible D gene (5 bases). This receptor was identified in a young man in good health. The sample comprised naive CD8+ T cells sorted from blood. The CDR3 bases are TGTGCCAGCAGCAAAAAGGAGACAGAGAGCACAGATACGCAGTATTTT. Amino acid sequence: CASSKKETESTDTQYF.